The present T cell receptor beta chain was sequenced within a study of Ad26.COV2.S vaccination and SARS-CoV-2 variants. At the level of the study: Intramuscular Ad26.COV2.S at 5x10^10 or 1x10^11 viral particles. Study findings and constraints: Marked by substantial breadth, spike-specific CD8+ and CD4+ T cell responses were reportedly seen after vaccination.

The CDR3 runs to 13 residues. Germline CDR1 LGHNT, CDR2 FRNRAP. V lost 7 bases and J lost 4; bases outside the gene matches: 6. Treatment indicated: around 19 received Ad26.COV2.S at low or high dose, single or two shots; a few received placebo; per-sample allocation not given. Sampling took place 63 days after the first vaccine or placebo injection. The protocol was immunoSEQ multiplex PCR, while the TCRdb copy is restricted to in-frame clones and leaves out a portion. The table includes a few hundred thousand clones, 70% to 90% detected once. In the case of this clone: Antigen unknown.

The sample in question was peripheral blood, obtained in a trial of Ad26.COV2.S vaccine versus placebo. This TCR was sampled from a person aged 18-60 years who received the Ad26.COV2.S COVID-19 vaccine or a placebo. The V call is TRBV12-5, the J call TRBJ2-5, with 7 bases matching TRBD2. CDR3 sequence (DNA): TGTGCTAGTGCGGCGGGAGAAGTAGAGACCCAGTACTTC. As protein: CASAAGEVETQYF.